The present T cell receptor beta chain was sequenced within a study of blood T cell repertoires in COVID-19. Seattle-derived patients entered the study during active infection and were followed longitudinally. In the original workflow: Cell counts per sample came from amplifying reference gene primers. This table comes from immunoSEQ multiplex PCR, and its TCRdb copy is limited to in-frame clones, with some not included. Clonal size and the V and J genes are those of that table, whereas D and trimming came from the DNA. The sample yields 250,000 to 350,000 clones, 88% seen once. The J segment lost 6 bases and the V segment lost 1 base, leaving 8 bases of the junction unmatched. Germline V CDR1 and CDR2: SGHRS, YFSETQ. This CDR3 has 15 residues.

V is TRBV5-1 and J is TRBJ2-7, with 9 bases lining up with TRBD1. Sequenced material: peripheral blood. The TCR comes from a woman between 25 and 40 years old with COVID-19, enrolled during active disease. This CDR3 reads CASSLHGTGTSEQYF. The CDR3 DNA follows: TGCGCCAGCAGCTTGCACGGGACAGGGACCTCCGAGCAGTACTTC. The full variable domain, in which reference TRBV5-1 and TRBJ2-7 provide the parts outside the CDR3, is KAGVTQTPRYLIKTRGQQVTLSCSPISGHRSVSWYQQTPGQGLQFLFEYFSETQRNKGNFPGRFSGRQFSNSRSEMNVSTLELGDSALYLCASSLHGTGTSEQYFGPGTRLTVT.